In this sample, the clone carrying this T cell receptor (beta chain) turned up a few times. Antigen unknown. These data are taken from a study of regulatory T cells in long-lasting Graves disease. The study's findings and limits: Persistent disease samples used TRBV28, TRBJ1-2 and TRBJ2-5 preferentially. The persistent group shared around 2,600 public clonotypes, more than the roughly 970 shared by new patients.

The time point: newly diagnosed GD, antithyroid drugs for less than 3 months. Extracted PBMC RNA gave rise to the TCR library. Researchers made TCR beta libraries by using iRepertoire HTBI primers and running Arm-PCR on CDR3 regions. In the source study's methods: Samples jointly harbored fewer than 70 TRBV and over 11 TRBJ segments. TCRdb analysed the multiplex PCR reads with MiXCR anew, one entry per CDR3 protein. These V and J calls rely on TCRdb rather than the paper's analysis. This sample has fewer than 350,000 distinct CDR3 sequences, with more than 15% found just once. The CDR3 length is 14 residues. Unmatched junction bases numbered 4, after V lost 1 base and J lost 4 bases. From germline, CDR1 is DFQATT and CDR2 SNEGSKA (reference sequence).

This sequence originates from a female donor with Graves disease. The chain employs TRBV20-1 and TRBJ2-1; 7 bases are a match to TRBD1. Material: peripheral blood mononuclear cells (PBMCs), obtained at new diagnosis, from a patient treated with antithyroid drugs. CDR3 amino acids: CSARVRTGYNEQFF. CDR3 DNA: TGCAGTGCTAGAGTTCGGACAGGATACAATGAGCAGTTCTTC.